This TCR beta chain was profiled in a study of blood T cell repertoires in COVID-19. Whole-study context: Acute-phase and convalescent COVID-19 samples originated in the United States, Italy and Spain. T cells, B-cell-depleted T cells, or PBMCs supplied cDNA or gDNA.

This table comes from immunoSEQ multiplex PCR, and its TCRdb copy is limited to in-frame clones, with some not included. Of 55,000 to 70,000 clones in the sample, roughly 85% were seen once. CDR1 and CDR2 (germline): PRHDT, FYEKMQ (reference sequence). Trimming removed 5 bases from V and 0 bases from J; junction bases left unmatched: 10. This CDR3 comprises 17 residues. The clonotype was recovered from a woman aged 60 to 75 with COVID-19, enrolled during active disease. The chain has TRBV13 and TRBJ1-3; 7 nucleotides match TRBD1. The sequencing input was peripheral blood. The CDR3 loop reads CASSVRDRGNSGNTIYF. The CDR3, as DNA: TGTGCCAGCAGCGTGAGGGACAGAGGAAACTCTGGAAACACCATATATTTT.